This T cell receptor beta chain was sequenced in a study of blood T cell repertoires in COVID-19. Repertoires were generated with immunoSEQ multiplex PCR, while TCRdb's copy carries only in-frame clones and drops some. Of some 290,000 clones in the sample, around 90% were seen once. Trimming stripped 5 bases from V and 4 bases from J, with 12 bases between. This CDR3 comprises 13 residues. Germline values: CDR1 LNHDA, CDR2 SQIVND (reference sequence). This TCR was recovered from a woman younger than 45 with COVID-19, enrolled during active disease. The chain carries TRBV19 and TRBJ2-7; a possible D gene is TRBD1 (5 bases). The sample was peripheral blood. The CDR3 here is CASSSGPGYEQYF. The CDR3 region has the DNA TGTGCCAGTAGTTCCGGCCCAGGGTACGAGCAGTACTTC.